The next 4 T cell receptor beta chains were all read from a single sample in a study of T cell repertoires in cytomegalovirus infection. TCRdb itself ran the reads through MiXCR, one entry per CDR3 protein. This table has hundreds of thousands of distinct CDR3 sequences, approximately 30% appearing once. No cognate antigen is known for these TCRs. Sample: cultured CD8+ T cells from PBMCs, taken from culture after CMV antigen stimulation. All receptors come from a human donor in good health (CMV status not recorded). Some clones in this sample may be carry-over from other donors' samples.

The chain links TRBV19 to TRBJ2-2; no firm D call. The length of the CDR3 is 14 residues. Trimming took 5 bases from V and 1 from J, leaving 8 bases between them. Germline lookup yields CDR1 LNHDA and CDR2 SQIVND (reference sequence). The CDR3 bases are TGTGCCAGTAGTCGGCACGTGAACACCGGGGAGCTGTTTTTT. The encoded protein is CASSRHVNTGELFF.

The V and J genes are TRBV6-2 or TRBV6-3 and TRBJ1-5; D unclear. CDR3 length: 12 residues. Trimming removed 4 bases from V and 9 bases from J, with 10 bases in between. Germline V CDR1 and CDR2: MNHEY, SVGEGT. The CDR3 is CASSSGYRPQHF. The DNA for the CDR3 is TGTGCCAGCAGTTCAGGATACCGGCCCCAGCATTTT.

The sample holds a few counts of this clonotype. This rearrangement joins TRBV24-1 to TRBJ1-1; D call uncertain. CDR1 is KGHDR and CDR2 is SFDVKD in the germline V gene. The CDR3 length is 18 residues. The V end lost 2 bases, the J end lost 1 base, and 19 bases lay between the germline ends. Here the CDR3 DNA reads TGTGCCACCAGTGATTGGTTTAACAATAGGGCGGAGAACACTGAAGCTTTCTTT. Protein: CATSDWFNNRAENTEAFF.

This chain joins TRBV27 and TRBJ2-4; D is unresolved. Germline loops: CDR1 MNHEY, CDR2 SMNVEV (reference sequence). V gave up 5 bases and J gave up 0 bases, with 5 bases separating them. The CDR3 is made up of 13 amino acids. The CDR3 DNA reads TGTGCCAGCAGTAACCTAGCCAAAAACATTCAGTACTTC. Its translation: CASSNLAKNIQYF.